A selection of T cell receptor beta chains follows, all from one sample in a study of T-cell memory formation after mild COVID-19. TCRdb reanalysed the 5' RACE reads using MiXCR and keeps one entry per CDR3 protein. The sample has 300,000 or so distinct CDR3 sequences; roughly 15% are singletons. Sequenced input: PBMCs or a T cell subset sorted from them (not recorded which). These receptors came from a man between 18 and 29 years old who had mild COVID-19 (a few samples of this study predate the infection). Cell type and time point are not known. Each CDR3 is given with its conserved first and last residue. A D gene is named only where the DNA matches it firmly. Expanded clones get a size class; other rows say once, few or many, or leave the size out.

d_gene | abundance | j_gene | v_gene | CDR3aa | CDR3nt
- | - | TRBJ2-7 | TRBV2 | CASSNSYEQYF | TGTGCCAGCAGCAACTCCTACGAGCAGTACTTC
- | many | TRBJ2-1 | TRBV23-1 | CASSQEGFLYNEQFF | TGCGCCAGCAGTCAAGAGGGGTTCCTCTACAATGAGCAGTTCTTC
TRBD2 | - | TRBJ2-1 | TRBV6-5 | CASSNVLAGPTSYNEQFF | TGTGCCAGCAGTAACGTCCTAGCGGGGCCAACTTCCTACAATGAGCAGTTCTTC
TRBD2 | - | TRBJ2-3 | TRBV7-3 | CASSLGSGGDTQYF | TGTGCCAGCAGCCTCGGAAGCGGGGGAGATACGCAGTATTTT
TRBD1 | - | TRBJ2-1 | TRBV5-1 | CASSPGQQNEQFF | TGCGCCAGCAGCCCGGGACAGCAGAATGAGCAGTTCTTC
- | - | TRBJ2-2 | TRBV12-3/TRBV12-4 | CASSPRQTYTGELFF | TGTGCCAGCAGTCCCCGACAGACATACACCGGGGAGCTGTTTTTT
- | - | TRBJ1-1 | TRBV6-6 | CASSVDNTEAFF | TGTGCCAGCAGTGTCGATAACACTGAAGCTTTCTTT
- | few | TRBJ1-1 | TRBV5-1 | CASRAGATNTEAFF | TGCGCCTCCAGGGCAGGGGCAACGAACACTGAAGCTTTCTTT
- | few | TRBJ1-2 | TRBV10-3 | CAISENRADDGYTF | TGTGCCATCAGTGAGAATAGGGCAGATGATGGCTACACCTTC
TRBD1 | once | TRBJ2-7 | TRBV27 | CASSWTGGSEQYF | TGTGCCAGCAGTTGGACAGGGGGGAGCGAGCAGTACTTC
- | - | TRBJ1-5 | TRBV7-9 | CASSLALSNQPQHF | TGTGCCAGCAGCTTAGCGCTCAGTAATCAGCCCCAGCATTTT
- | few | TRBJ2-5 | TRBV29-1 | CSVEGTNQETQYF | TGCAGCGTTGAAGGGACTAACCAAGAGACCCAGTACTTC
- | - | TRBJ1-6 | TRBV30 | CAWSRQGPSRSPLHF | TGTGCCTGGAGTCGGCAGGGCCCATCGAGATCACCCCTCCACTTT
- | few | TRBJ1-2 | TRBV4-1 | CASSQPGGVRVANYGYTF | TGCGCCAGCAGCCAACCCGGTGGGGTCAGGGTCGCTAACTATGGCTACACCTTC
- | few | TRBJ2-5 | TRBV14 | CASSQEGAQYF | TGTGCCAGCAGCCAAGAGGGGGCCCAGTACTTC
TRBD2 | - | TRBJ2-2 | TRBV5-4 | CASSLLAGGPAWELFF | TGTGCCAGCAGCTTGTTGGCGGGGGGGCCGGCCTGGGAGCTGTTTTTT
- | few | TRBJ2-1 | TRBV5-6 | CASSLVGGSEQFF | TGTGCCAGCAGCTTGGTCGGTGGAAGTGAGCAGTTCTTC
- | - | TRBJ2-5 | TRBV18 | CASSPPGAGYTETQYF | TGTGCCAGCTCACCACCGGGGGCAGGGTATACGGAGACCCAGTACTTC
- | few | TRBJ2-3 | TRBV4-1 | CASSQDRTGPDTQYF | TGCGCCAGCAGCCAAGATCGTACAGGGCCAGATACGCAGTATTTT
TRBD1 | many | TRBJ2-3 | TRBV14 | CASSQAQGANTQYF | TGTGCCAGCAGCCAAGCACAGGGGGCAAATACGCAGTATTTT
- | few | TRBJ2-1 | TRBV6-2/TRBV6-3 | CASSFRAHNEQFF | TGTGCCAGCAGTTTTCGGGCACACAATGAGCAGTTCTTC
- | few | TRBJ2-5 | TRBV7-2 | CASSPYRNGETQYF | TGTGCCAGCAGCCCTTACAGGAACGGAGAGACCCAGTACTTC
TRBD2 | - | TRBJ2-5 | TRBV6-5 | CASSSASGQGETQYF | TGTGCCAGCAGTTCCGCTAGCGGGCAAGGGGAGACCCAGTACTTC
- | few | TRBJ2-7 | TRBV11-2 | CASSSPGNYAEQYF | TGTGCCAGCAGCTCACCGGGAAACTATGCTGAGCAGTACTTC
- | few | TRBJ1-2 | TRBV18 | CASSGRDDGYTF | TGTGCCAGCTCAGGCAGGGATGATGGCTACACCTTC
- | - | TRBJ2-1 | TRBV7-2 | CASSAIEAGSYNEQFF | TGTGCCAGCAGCGCTATCGAGGCGGGCTCCTACAATGAGCAGTTCTTC
- | - | TRBJ2-2 | TRBV24-1 | CATSPSELNTGELFF | TGTGCCACCAGTCCTTCAGAATTGAACACCGGGGAGCTGTTTTTT
- | few | TRBJ1-5 | TRBV7-2 | CASSLGRFNQPQHF | TGTGCCAGCAGCCTAGGGCGGTTCAATCAGCCCCAGCATTTT
- | few | TRBJ2-1 | TRBV24-1 | CATSARGGEQFF | TGTGCCACCAGTGCCAGGGGTGGTGAGCAGTTCTTC
- | many | TRBJ1-1 | TRBV4-2 | CASSQDNRDPEAFF | TGTGCCAGCAGCCAAGATAACAGGGACCCTGAAGCTTTCTTT
- | few | TRBJ2-7 | TRBV27 | CASSLTAPYEQYF | TGTGCCAGCAGTTTGACGGCCCCCTACGAGCAGTACTTC
- | few | TRBJ1-5 | TRBV7-2 | CASSLVVQGDQPQHF | TGTGCCAGCAGCTTAGTAGTACAGGGTGATCAGCCCCAGCATTTT
- | many | TRBJ1-1 | TRBV6-1 | CASSAMGGGYTEAFF | TGTGCCAGCAGCGCAATGGGAGGGGGGTACACTGAAGCTTTCTTT
TRBD1 | few | TRBJ1-5 | TRBV4-3 | CASSQEPQGHQPQHF | TGCGCCAGCAGCCAAGAGCCACAGGGGCACCAGCCCCAGCATTTT
TRBD1 | few | TRBJ1-1 | TRBV6-5 | CASSLAGGAGAEAFF | TGTGCCAGCAGTTTAGCAGGGGGCGCGGGTGCTGAAGCTTTCTTT
- | - | TRBJ2-2 | TRBV6-5 | CASSTGTFSFGELFF | TGTGCCAGCAGTACCGGGACATTCTCCTTCGGGGAGCTGTTTTTT
- | - | TRBJ2-1 | TRBV11-3 | CASSLGGETYNEQFF | TGTGCCAGCAGCTTAGGAGGGGAAACCTACAATGAGCAGTTCTTC
TRBD2 | - | TRBJ2-4 | TRBV3-1 | CASSQNSGGSIQYF | TGTGCCAGCAGCCAGAATAGCGGGGGAAGCATTCAGTACTTC
TRBD1 | few | TRBJ1-1 | TRBV6-1 | CASTTGWSTEAFF | TGTGCCAGCACGACAGGGTGGAGCACTGAAGCTTTCTTT
TRBD2 | - | TRBJ2-3 | TRBV5-4 | CASIPRGRGGASTDTQYF | TGTGCCAGCATCCCCCGGGGGCGCGGGGGGGCGAGCACAGATACGCAGTATTTT
- | few | TRBJ1-1 | TRBV19 | CASSIDRGNTEAFF | TGTGCCAGTAGTATAGACAGGGGGAACACTGAAGCTTTCTTT